This T cell receptor beta chain was sequenced for a study of radiation and T cells in renal cell carcinoma. Only in-frame clones appear in the TCRdb table, and some are missing; sequencing was by immunoSEQ multiplex PCR. This table holds 130,000 to 150,000 clones, around nine tenths found once. Time point: baseline pretreatment blood. Treatment denoted: 15 Gy SBRT to primary tumor, nephrectomy 4 weeks later. Specimen: blood, collected from a patient whose treatment included radiotherapy and nephrectomy. This clonotype originated in a woman aged 45-60 years with renal cell carcinoma.

CDR3 protein: CASSFSGLEVDTQYF. The CDR3 nucleotides are TGTGCCAGCAGCTTTTCAGGACTAGAAGTGGATACGCAGTATTTT. The chain has TRBV7-2 and TRBJ2-3; 7 positions agree with TRBD2. With 3 bases clipped from V and 6 bases from J, the junction kept 9 bases outside the gene matches. The CDR3 has 15 amino acids. Germline lookup yields CDR1 SGHTA and CDR2 FQGNSA.